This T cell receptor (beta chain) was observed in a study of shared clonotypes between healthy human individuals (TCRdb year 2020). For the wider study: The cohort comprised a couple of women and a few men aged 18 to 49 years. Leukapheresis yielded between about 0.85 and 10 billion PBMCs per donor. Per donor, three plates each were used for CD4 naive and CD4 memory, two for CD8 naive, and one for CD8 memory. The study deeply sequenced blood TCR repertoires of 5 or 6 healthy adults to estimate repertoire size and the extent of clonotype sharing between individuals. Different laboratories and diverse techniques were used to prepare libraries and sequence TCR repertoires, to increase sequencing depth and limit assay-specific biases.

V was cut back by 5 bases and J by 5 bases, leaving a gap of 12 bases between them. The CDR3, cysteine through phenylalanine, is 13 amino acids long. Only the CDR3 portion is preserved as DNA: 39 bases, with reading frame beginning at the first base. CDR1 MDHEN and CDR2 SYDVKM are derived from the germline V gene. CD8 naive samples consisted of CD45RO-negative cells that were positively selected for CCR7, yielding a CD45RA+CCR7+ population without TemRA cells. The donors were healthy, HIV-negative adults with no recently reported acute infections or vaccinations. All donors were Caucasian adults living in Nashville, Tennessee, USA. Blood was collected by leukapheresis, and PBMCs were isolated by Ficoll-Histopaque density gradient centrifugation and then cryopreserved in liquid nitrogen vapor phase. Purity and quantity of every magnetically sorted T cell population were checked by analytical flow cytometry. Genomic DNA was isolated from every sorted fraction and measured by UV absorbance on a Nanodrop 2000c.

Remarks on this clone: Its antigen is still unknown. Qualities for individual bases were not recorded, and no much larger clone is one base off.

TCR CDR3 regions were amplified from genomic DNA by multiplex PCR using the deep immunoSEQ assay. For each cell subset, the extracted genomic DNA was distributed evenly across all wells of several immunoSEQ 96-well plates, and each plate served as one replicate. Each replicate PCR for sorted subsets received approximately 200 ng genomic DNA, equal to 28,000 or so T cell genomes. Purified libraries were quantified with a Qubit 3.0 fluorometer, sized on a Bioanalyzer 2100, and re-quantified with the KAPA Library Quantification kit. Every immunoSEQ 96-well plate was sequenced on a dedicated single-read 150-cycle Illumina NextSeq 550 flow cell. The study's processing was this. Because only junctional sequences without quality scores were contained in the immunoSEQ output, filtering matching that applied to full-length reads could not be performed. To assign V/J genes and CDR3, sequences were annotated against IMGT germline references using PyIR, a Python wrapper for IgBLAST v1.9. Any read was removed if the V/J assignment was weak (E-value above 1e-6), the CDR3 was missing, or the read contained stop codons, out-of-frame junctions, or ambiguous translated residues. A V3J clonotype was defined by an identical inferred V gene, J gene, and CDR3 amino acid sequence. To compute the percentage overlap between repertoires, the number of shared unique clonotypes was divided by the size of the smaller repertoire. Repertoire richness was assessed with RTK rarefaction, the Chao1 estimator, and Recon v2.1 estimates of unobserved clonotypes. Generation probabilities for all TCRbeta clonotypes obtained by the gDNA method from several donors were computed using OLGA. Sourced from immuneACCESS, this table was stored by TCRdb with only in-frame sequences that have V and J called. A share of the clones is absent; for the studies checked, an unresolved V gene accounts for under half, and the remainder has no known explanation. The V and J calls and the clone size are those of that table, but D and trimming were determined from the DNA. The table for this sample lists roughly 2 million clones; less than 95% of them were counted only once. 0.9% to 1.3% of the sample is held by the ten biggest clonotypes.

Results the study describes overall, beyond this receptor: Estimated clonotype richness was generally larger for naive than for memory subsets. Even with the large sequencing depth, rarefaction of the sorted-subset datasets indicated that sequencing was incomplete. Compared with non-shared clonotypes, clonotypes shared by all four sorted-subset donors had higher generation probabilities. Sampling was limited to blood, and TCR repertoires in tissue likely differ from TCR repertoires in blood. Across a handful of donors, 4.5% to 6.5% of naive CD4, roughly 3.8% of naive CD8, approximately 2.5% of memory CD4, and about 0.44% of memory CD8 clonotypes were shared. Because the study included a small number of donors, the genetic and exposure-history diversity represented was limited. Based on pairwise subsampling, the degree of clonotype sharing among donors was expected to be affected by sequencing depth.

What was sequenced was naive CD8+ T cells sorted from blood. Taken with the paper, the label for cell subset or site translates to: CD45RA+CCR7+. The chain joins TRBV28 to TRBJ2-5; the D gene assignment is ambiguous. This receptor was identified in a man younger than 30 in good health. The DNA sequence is TGTGCCAGCAGTCCCCCGGTCAGGGAGACCCAGTACTTC. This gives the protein CASSPPVRETQYF. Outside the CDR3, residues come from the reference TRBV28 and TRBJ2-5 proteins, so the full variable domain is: DVKVTQSSRYLVKRTGEKVFLECVQDMDHENMFWYRQDPGLGLRLIYFSYDVKMKEKGDIPEGYSVSREKKERFSLILESASTNQTSMYLCASSPPVRETQYFGPGTRLLVL.